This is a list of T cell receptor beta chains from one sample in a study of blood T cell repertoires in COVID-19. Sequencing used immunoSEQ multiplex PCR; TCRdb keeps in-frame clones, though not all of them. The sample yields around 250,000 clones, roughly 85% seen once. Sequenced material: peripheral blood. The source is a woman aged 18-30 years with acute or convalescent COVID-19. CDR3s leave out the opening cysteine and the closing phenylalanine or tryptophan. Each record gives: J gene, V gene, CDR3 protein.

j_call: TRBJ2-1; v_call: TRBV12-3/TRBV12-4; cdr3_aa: ASSRTGLEF
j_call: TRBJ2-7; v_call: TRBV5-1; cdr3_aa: ASSETGASVYEQY
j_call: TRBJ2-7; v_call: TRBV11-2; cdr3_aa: ASSLSGGREQY
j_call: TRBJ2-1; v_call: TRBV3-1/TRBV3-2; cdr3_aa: ASSRMRLAAYNEQF
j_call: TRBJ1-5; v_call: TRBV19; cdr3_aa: ASSRDRAENQPQH
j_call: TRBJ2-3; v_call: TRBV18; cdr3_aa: ASSRDRGSTDTQY
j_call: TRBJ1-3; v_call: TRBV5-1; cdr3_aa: ASSIWTGGGNTIY
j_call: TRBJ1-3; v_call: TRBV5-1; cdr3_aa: ASSPDSARSFSGNTIY
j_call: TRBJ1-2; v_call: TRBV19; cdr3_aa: ASSWGQNYGYT
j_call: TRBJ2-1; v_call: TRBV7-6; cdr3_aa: ASSLSSGSSYNEQF
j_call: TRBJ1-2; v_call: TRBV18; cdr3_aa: ASSPISRELV
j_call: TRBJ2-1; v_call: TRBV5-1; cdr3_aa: ASSLAQLAGAFLPYNEQF
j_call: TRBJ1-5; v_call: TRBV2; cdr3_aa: ASSATGGQPQH
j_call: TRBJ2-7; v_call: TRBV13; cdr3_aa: ASSGRAQGEQY
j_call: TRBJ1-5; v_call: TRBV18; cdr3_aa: ASSSYSDQPQH
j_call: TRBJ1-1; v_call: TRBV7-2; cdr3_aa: ASSLTEMKMNTEAF
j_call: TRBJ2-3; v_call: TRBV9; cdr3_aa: ASSWGGPRGTDTQY
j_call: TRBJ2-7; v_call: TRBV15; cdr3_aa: ATSTRTSGTYEQY
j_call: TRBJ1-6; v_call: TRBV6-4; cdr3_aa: ASSPQGLGHSPLH
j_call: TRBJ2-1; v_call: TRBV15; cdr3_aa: ATSTDRELYNEQF
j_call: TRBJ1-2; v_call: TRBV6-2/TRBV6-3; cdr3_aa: ASSYKATGDYGYT
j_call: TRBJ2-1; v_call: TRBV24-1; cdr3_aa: ATSDQPGLGNNEQF
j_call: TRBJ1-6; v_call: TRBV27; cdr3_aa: ASTQGHSNSPLH
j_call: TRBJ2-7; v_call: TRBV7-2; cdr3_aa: ASSLSGREYEQY
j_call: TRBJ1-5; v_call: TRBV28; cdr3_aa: ASSVQGASRQPQH
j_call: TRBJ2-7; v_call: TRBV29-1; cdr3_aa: SVGLFYEQY
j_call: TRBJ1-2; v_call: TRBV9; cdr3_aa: ASSSTGFDYGYT
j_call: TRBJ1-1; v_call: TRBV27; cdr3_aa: ASSSYRTGGSTEAF
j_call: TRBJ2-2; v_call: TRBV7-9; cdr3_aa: ASIVRATGLAANTGELF
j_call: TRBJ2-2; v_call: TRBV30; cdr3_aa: ASIRQFNTGELF
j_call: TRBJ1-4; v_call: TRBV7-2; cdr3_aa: ASSPMTGGFEKLF
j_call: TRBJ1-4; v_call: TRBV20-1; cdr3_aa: SASGGAGFEKLF
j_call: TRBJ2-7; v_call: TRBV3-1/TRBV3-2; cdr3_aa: ASSQEGVGEQY
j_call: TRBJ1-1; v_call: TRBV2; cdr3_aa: ASSDKGGWNTEAF
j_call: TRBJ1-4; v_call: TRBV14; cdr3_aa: ASSQDPTGGVEKLF
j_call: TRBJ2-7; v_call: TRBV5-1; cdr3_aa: ASSLDTGWDEQY
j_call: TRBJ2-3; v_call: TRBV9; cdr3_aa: ASSVNRDRGTDTQY
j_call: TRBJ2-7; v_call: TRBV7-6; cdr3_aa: ASSPSWGQGYHEQY
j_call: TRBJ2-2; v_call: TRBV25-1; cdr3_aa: ASSPGLAGGSNTGELF
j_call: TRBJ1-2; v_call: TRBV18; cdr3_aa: ASSPDGLVGYT
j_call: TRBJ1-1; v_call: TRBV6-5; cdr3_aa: ASSYRRQGNTEAF
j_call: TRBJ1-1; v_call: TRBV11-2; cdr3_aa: ASSGGTEAF
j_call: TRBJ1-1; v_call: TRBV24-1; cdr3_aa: ATVCGAQNTEAF
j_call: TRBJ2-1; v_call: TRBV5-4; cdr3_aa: ASSPPGQGYNEQF
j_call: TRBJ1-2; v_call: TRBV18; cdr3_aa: ASSPDREGNGYT
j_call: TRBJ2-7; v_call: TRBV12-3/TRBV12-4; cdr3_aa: ASSRSSYEQY
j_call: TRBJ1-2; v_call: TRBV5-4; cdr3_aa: AVPRDGSYGYT
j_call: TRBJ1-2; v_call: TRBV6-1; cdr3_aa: ASSEGVGANYGYT
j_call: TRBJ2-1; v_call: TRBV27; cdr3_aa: ASSPWTSSINNEQF
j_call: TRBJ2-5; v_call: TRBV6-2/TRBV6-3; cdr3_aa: ASSRTSGRSETQY
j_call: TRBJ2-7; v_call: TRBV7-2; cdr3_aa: ASSPPGTSGTYEQY
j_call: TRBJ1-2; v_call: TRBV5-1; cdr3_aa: ASSPGTVYGYT
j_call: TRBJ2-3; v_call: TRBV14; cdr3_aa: ASSQEAACSIGTQGIADTQY
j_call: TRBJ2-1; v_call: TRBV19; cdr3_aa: ASSREAGVSRYEQF
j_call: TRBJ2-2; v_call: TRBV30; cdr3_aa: AWSVSVDNVLF
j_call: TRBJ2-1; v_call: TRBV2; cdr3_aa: ASRGTSGNNEQF
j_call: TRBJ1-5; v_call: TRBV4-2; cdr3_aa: ASSQDPRVDQPQH
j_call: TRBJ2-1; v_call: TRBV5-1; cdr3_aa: ASSLDSGSYNEQF
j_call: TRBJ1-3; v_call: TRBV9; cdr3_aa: ASSVGGRNGNTIY